This T cell receptor beta chain stems from a study of blood T cells in healthy people across ages. Healthy individuals of Caucasian origin from Russia, aged about 6 to 95, served as donors. The authors ran a second PCR of roughly 7 to 11 cycles using a sample-barcoded 5' primer and a J-beta primer mix. Each CDR3 protein is one row after TCRdb ran MiXCR on the 5' RACE reads. The sample holds about 1 million distinct CDR3 sequences, approximately 25% seen once. The V and J ends lost 3 bases and 5 bases respectively, with 8 bases between them. The CDR3 is 13 amino acids. These same records also appear under a second study, on T cells of mothers and their children. That report adds: Sequencing got over 8 million TCR beta CDR3 reads from each mother and several million from each child.

The source is a girl between 2 and 10 years old in good health. Sequences were obtained from blood. This sequence joins TRBV12-3 or TRBV12-4 and TRBJ2-1, with D unclear. As DNA, the CDR3 is TGTGCCAGCAGTTTTCATTTAAACAATGAGCAGTTCTTC. This sequence encodes CASSFHLNNEQFF.